The 31 T cell receptor beta chains reported below all come from one sample, sequenced in a study of shared clonotypes between healthy human individuals. Sequenced by immunoSEQ multiplex PCR; TCRdb stores in-frame clones only, minus some. This table holds some 1 million clones, around 74% found once. The sequenced material came from memory CD4+ T cells sorted from blood. As for subset: CD45RA-negative fraction. These receptors were obtained from a man aged 18 to 30 in good health.

This chain uses TRBV18 with TRBJ2-1; D might be TRBD2 (6 bases). This CDR3 is built from 18 residues. Germline CDR1 is KGHSH and CDR2 is LQKENI. Trimming removed 2 bases from V and 7 bases from J, with 24 bases in between. DNA of the CDR3: TGTGCCAGCTCACCAGGGGCAGGGCGGACCGCTGGGGGGAATGAGCAGTTCTTC. This codes for CASSPGAGRTAGGNEQFF. Looking up the rest from reference TRBV18 and TRBJ2-1 gives the full variable domain: NAGVMQNPRHLVRRRGQEARLRCSPMKGHSHVYWYRQLPEEGLKFMVYLQKENIIDESGMPKERFSAEFPKEGPSILRIQQVVRGDSAAYFCASSPGAGRTAGGNEQFFGPGTRLTVL.

The rearrangement uses TRBV5-1 and TRBJ1-3; TRBD1 might be the D (6 bases). Trimming shortened V by 4 bases and J by 0 bases, and 17 bases separated the two germline ends. This CDR3 comprises 17 residues. Germline CDR1 reads SGHRS; CDR2 reads YFSETQ. The DNA for the CDR3 is TGCGCCAGCAGCGCCGACGGTACAGGGAGCTCTGGAAACACCATATATTTT. It is translated as CASSADGTGSSGNTIYF.

V usage is TRBV6-1 and J usage is TRBJ1-4, with a possible D match to TRBD1 (5 bases). V lost 4 bases and J lost 4, with 10 bases in between. Germline V gene data show CDR1 as MNHNS and CDR2 as SASEGT. The CDR3 covers 14 residues. The CDR3 DNA reads TGTGCCAGCAGTGGGGGGTCTTTTAATGAAAAACTGTTTTTT. Translated: CASSGGSFNEKLFF.

This chain connects TRBV11-2 to TRBJ1-4; D gene ambiguous. The CDR3 extends over 13 amino acids. Trimming took off 1 base at V and 8 bases at J, with 8 bases between the two ends. CDR1 SGHAT and CDR2 FQNNGV come from the germline V gene. CDR3 region: CASSLGKEEKLFF. CDR3 DNA sequence: TGTGCCAGCAGCTTAGGGAAAGAGGAAAAACTGTTTTTT.

This chain joins TRBV29-1 and TRBJ1-2; 12 nucleotides line up with TRBD1. Losses at the gene ends were 7 bases for V and 4 bases for J; bases not matched to a gene: 4. Germline V lookup: CDR1 SQVTM, CDR2 ANQGSEA. The CDR3 totals 13 residues. For the CDR3, the DNA is TGCAGCGCAGGGACAGGGGGCAGCTATGGCTACACCTTC. Translated: CSAGTGGSYGYTF.

The chain couples TRBV11-2 to TRBJ2-3, with D possibly being TRBD2 (5 bases). The V and J ends lost 4 bases and 0 bases respectively, with 11 bases between them. This CDR3 contains 15 residues. The germline gives CDR1 SGHAT, CDR2 FQNNGV. CDR3 sequence reads: CASSYSGPSTDTQYF. The CDR3 DNA is TGTGCCAGCAGCTACAGCGGACCAAGCACAGATACGCAGTATTTT.

This chain links TRBV5-8 with TRBJ1-3; D unclear. Germline V gene lookup returns CDR1 SGHTS and CDR2 YDEGEE. V was pared by 6 bases and J by 7 bases, with 11 bases between. CDR3 length: 12 residues. CDR3 sequence reads: CASTRGRNTIYF. The CDR3 nucleotides are TGTGCCAGCACAAGAGGACGGAACACCATATATTTT.

J is TRBJ2-7 and V is TRBV19; 9 bases line up with TRBD1. The CDR3 is 15 amino acids. V lost 3 bases, J lost 6 bases, and 9 bases stayed unmatched. The germline V gene has CDR1 LNHDA and CDR2 SQIVND (reference sequence). The CDR3 protein is CASSMRGQGRGEQYF. CDR3 nucleotide sequence: TGTGCCAGTAGTATGAGGGGACAGGGCAGGGGCGAGCAGTACTTC.

As DNA, the CDR3 is TGTGCCAGTAGTACCCAGACAGGGAACACTGAAGCTTTCTTT. As protein: CASSTQTGNTEAFF. This chain connects TRBV19 to TRBJ1-1, with D perhaps TRBD1 (6 bases). Germline V gives CDR1 LNHDA, CDR2 SQIVND (reference sequence). Between the trimmed V and J ends, which lost 4 bases and 1 base, there was a span of 10 bases. CDR3 length: 14 residues.

This chain uses TRBV5-4 with TRBJ1-2; 9 bases agree with TRBD1. This CDR3 is 15 amino acids long. Trimming at V came to 0 bases and at J to 5 bases, leaving 5 bases not matched to a gene. Germline CDR1 SGHNT, CDR2 YYREEE (reference sequence). The CDR3 DNA is TGTGCCAGCAGCTTGGGAGGACAGGGGATGTATGGCTACACCTTC. Protein product: CASSLGGQGMYGYTF. Full variable domain (missing parts from reference TRBV5-4 and TRBJ1-2): ETGVTQSPTHLIKTRGQQVTLRCSSQSGHNTVSWYQQALGQGPQFIFQYYREEENGRGNFPPRFSGLQFPNYSSELNVNALELDDSALYLCASSLGGQGMYGYTFGSGTRLTVV.

This rearrangement joins TRBV5-1 to TRBJ2-1, with D uncertain. V shed 0 bases and J shed 11 bases, with 12 bases lying between them. The CDR3 loop spans 13 amino acids. Germline V gene lookup returns CDR1 SGHRS and CDR2 YFSETQ. CDR3 sequence reads: CASSLASEQQQFF. In DNA form, the CDR3 reads TGCGCCAGCAGCTTGGCCTCAGAGCAACAGCAGTTCTTC.

The V gene is TRBV5-1, the J gene TRBJ2-3; D call uncertain. Germline V gene lookup returns CDR1 SGHRS and CDR2 YFSETQ. The CDR3 sequence is 12 residues long. V was shortened by 6 bases and J by 2 bases, with 7 bases between the two germline ends. The CDR3 here is CASTGATDTQYF. As DNA, the CDR3 is TGCGCCAGCACCGGAGCCACAGATACGCAGTATTTT. Full variable domain (remainder filled in from reference TRBV5-1 and TRBJ2-3): KAGVTQTPRYLIKTRGQQVTLSCSPISGHRSVSWYQQTPGQGLQFLFEYFSETQRNKGNFPGRFSGRQFSNSRSEMNVSTLELGDSALYLCASTGATDTQYFGPGTRLTVL.

Concerning this clone itself: Other DNA sequences in this specimen translate into the identical CDR3. V usage is TRBV5-1 and J usage is TRBJ1-3; D possibly corresponds to TRBD1 (5 bases). Germline V gives CDR1 SGHRS, CDR2 YFSETQ. This CDR3 contains 14 residues. V lost 0 bases and J lost 3, with 7 bases in between. The CDR3 loop is CASSLGGDGNTIYF. The CDR3 DNA reads TGCGCCAGCAGCTTGGGGGGCGATGGAAACACCATATATTTT.

The chain carries TRBV25-1 and TRBJ2-2; 10 bases align to TRBD1. The V gene's germline CDR1 is MGHDK and CDR2 SYGVNS. The CDR3 length is 16 residues. V gave up 3 bases and J gave up 3 bases; unmatched junction bases: 4. In DNA form, the CDR3 reads TGTGCCAGCAGTGATTCGGGGACAGGGGACACCGGGGAGCTGTTTTTT. Its translation: CASSDSGTGDTGELFF.

This clone was detected a few times. This rearrangement joins TRBV5-1 to TRBJ1-1; 7 positions agree with TRBD1. Trimming cost V 0 bases and J 1 base; bases outside gene matches: 6. The CDR3 is 16 amino acids. Germline values: CDR1 SGHRS, CDR2 YFSETQ. As DNA, the CDR3 is TGCGCCAGCAGCTTGGAGGCTGGACAGGCGAACACTGAAGCTTTCTTT. Translating it yields CASSLEAGQANTEAFF.

In DNA, the CDR3 is TGTGCCAGCAGCTTAGGTTTACTCACGGGGAAAAACATTCAGTACTTC. It codes for CASSLGLLTGKNIQYF. This chain joins TRBV7-2 and TRBJ2-4, with a tentative D call TRBD2 (5 bases). The CDR3 totals 16 residues. Germline V gene lookup returns CDR1 SGHTA and CDR2 FQGNSA. The germline V and J ends were trimmed by 1 base and 4 bases, with 14 bases remaining between them.

This chain uses TRBV10-1 with TRBJ2-3, with D maybe TRBD1 (5 bases). Germline CDR1 and CDR2: WNHNN and SYGVQD (reference sequence). Trimming took 0 bases from V and 7 from J, leaving 8 bases between them. The CDR3 is 13 residues long. The CDR3 region has the DNA TGCGCCAGCAGTGAGTCCCGGACACATACGCAGTATTTT. This translates into CASSESRTHTQYF.

The chain has TRBV27 and TRBJ2-3; D is uncertain. Germline V gene sequence: CDR1 MNHEY, CDR2 SMNVEV (reference sequence). Trimming shortened V by 2 bases and J by 3 bases, and 6 bases separated the two germline ends. The CDR3 is 13 residues long. The CDR3 sequence is CASSLARTDTQYF. CDR3 sequence (DNA): TGTGCCAGCAGTTTAGCTAGGACAGATACGCAGTATTTT.

The gene calls are TRBV19 and TRBJ2-3, with D tentatively TRBD1 (5 bases). The V gene lost 4 bases and the J gene lost 0 bases, with 17 bases spanning the gap. Germline CDR1 reads LNHDA; CDR2 reads SQIVND (reference sequence). This CDR3 is 17 amino acids long. The CDR3 region has the DNA TGTGCCAGTAGTACCAGGGCCCTCAGTCTGAGCACAGATACGCAGTATTTT. It yields the protein CASSTRALSLSTDTQYF.

The genes are TRBV2 and TRBJ1-4; D is uncertain. The CDR3 runs 12 residues. Germline loops: CDR1 SNHLY, CDR2 FYNNEI. V dropped 7 bases and J dropped 7 bases, with 10 bases sitting between them. The CDR3 region has the DNA TGTGCCAGCACTACACATGCTGAAAAACTGTTTTTT. Amino acids: CASTTHAEKLFF.

This chain connects TRBV9 to TRBJ1-5; 8 nucleotides align to TRBD1. The CDR3 has 15 residues. Unmatched junction bases numbered 3, after V lost 3 bases and J lost 1 base. Germline CDR1 is SGDLS and CDR2 is YYNGEE. CDR3 region: CASSGTGQSNQPQHF. CDR3 sequence (DNA): TGTGCCAGCAGCGGGACAGGGCAGAGCAATCAGCCCCAGCATTTT.

The J gene is TRBJ1-5, the V gene TRBV5-4; D remains unclear. CDR3 length equals 13 residues. V was trimmed by 7 bases and J by 3 bases, leaving 11 bases between them. Germline V lookup: CDR1 SGHNT, CDR2 YYREEE (reference sequence). The CDR3 nucleotides read TGTGCCAGCGGCGACGGAGTCAATCAGCCCCAGCATTTT. This encodes CASGDGVNQPQHF.

The DNA for the CDR3 is TGTGCCAGCAGCTTTGGACCACAGCAAGAGACCCAGTACTTC. Amino acids: CASSFGPQQETQYF. The V and J genes are TRBV5-6 and TRBJ2-5; D is unclear. Trimming removed 2 bases from V and 2 bases from J, with 10 bases in between. This CDR3 contains 14 residues. The germline CDR1 and CDR2 sequences are SGHDT and YYEEEE.

The rearrangement uses TRBV7-2 and TRBJ1-2; 11 nucleotides match TRBD1. The CDR3 has 17 amino acids. From germline, CDR1 is SGHTA and CDR2 FQGNSA. The ends lost 1 base at V and 1 base at J; junction bases unmatched: 5. The CDR3 spells CASSLGTGGADNYGYTF. The CDR3 DNA follows: TGTGCCAGCAGCTTAGGGACAGGGGGCGCGGATAACTATGGCTACACCTTC. The full variable domain, with the rest looked up from reference TRBV7-2 and TRBJ1-2, is GAGVSQSPSNKVTEKGKDVELRCDPISGHTALYWYRQSLGQGLEFLIYFQGNSAPDKSGLPSDRFSAERTGGSVSTLTIQRTQQEDSAVYLCASSLGTGGADNYGYTFGSGTRLTVV.

This chain uses TRBV7-2 with TRBJ2-7; TRBD2 matches at 10 bases. The CDR3 contains 14 residues. J lost 3 bases, V lost 3 bases, and 2 bases had no gene match. In germline, CDR1 is SGHTA, CDR2 FQGNSA. CDR3 residues: CASSFSGGFYEQYF. As DNA, the CDR3 is TGTGCCAGCAGCTTTAGCGGGGGGTTCTACGAGCAGTACTTC.

This clone was seen repeatedly, ten times or more. This chain connects TRBV4-1 to TRBJ1-2; the D gene is possibly TRBD1 (5 bases). Germline lookup yields CDR1 MGHRA and CDR2 YSYEKL. The CDR3 consists of 15 residues. V gave up 4 bases and J gave up 7 bases, with 19 bases separating them. CDR3 amino acids: CASSPEDKGLRGYTF. The CDR3 DNA sequence: TGCGCCAGCAGCCCCGAGGACAAGGGGCTTCGTGGCTACACCTTC.

The chain combines TRBV18 with TRBJ1-1; 9 nucleotides agree with TRBD1. In germline, CDR1 is KGHSH, CDR2 LQKENI. This CDR3 spans 14 amino acids. Germline trimming cut 3 bases from V and 4 bases from J; bases unmatched to any gene: 3. The CDR3 region is CASSPGTGRTEAFF. The CDR3 DNA is TGTGCCAGCTCACCGGGGACAGGGCGCACTGAAGCTTTCTTT.

V is TRBV19 and J is TRBJ2-3, with 13 bases fitting TRBD2. The CDR3 totals 20 residues. V dropped 8 bases and J dropped 2; count of bases not matched to a gene: 19. The V gene's germline CDR1 is LNHDA and CDR2 SQIVND (reference sequence). DNA for the CDR3: TGTGCCAGTGCCCCCGTCGGAGGACTAGCGGGAGACATTCACACAGATACGCAGTATTTT. It translates to CASAPVGGLAGDIHTDTQYF.

This clone was seen a few times. The rearrangement uses TRBV19 and TRBJ1-4, with D possibly being TRBD1 (5 bases). Germline-derived CDR1 and CDR2 are LNHDA and SQIVND (reference sequence). With 3 bases removed from V and 6 bases from J, the gap between germline ends came to 8 bases. The CDR3 contains 13 residues. The CDR3 here is CASSILRDEKLFF. The CDR3 coding sequence is TGTGCCAGTAGTATTCTCAGGGATGAAAAACTGTTTTTT.

As DNA, the CDR3 is TGTGCCACCTCGACGGGTGTCGTGAATGAAAAACTGTTTTTT. This codes for CATSTGVVNEKLFF. This chain uses TRBV10-3 with TRBJ1-4; D is unresolved. From germline, CDR1 is ENHRY and CDR2 SYGVKD. Between the trimmed V and J ends, which lost 10 bases and 5 bases, there was a span of 17 bases. This CDR3 spans 14 amino acids.

This clone appeared a single time. The CDR3 sequence is CASTEPGWGNTIYF. The CDR3, as DNA: TGCGCCAGCACCGAACCAGGGTGGGGAAACACCATATATTTT. The rearrangement links TRBV10-2 to TRBJ1-3, with D possibly matching TRBD1 (5 bases). The germline V gene has CDR1 WSHSY and CDR2 SAAADI. V lost 7 bases and J 4 bases, leaving 14 bases between the germline ends. This CDR3 region has 14 residues.